This T cell receptor beta chain was obtained from a study of cytomegalovirus exposure and HLA in healthy donors. In the study overall: The same platform as the 650 to 700 first-cohort repertoires was used for the 90 to 150 validation repertoires, a later analysis reported. Study-level points and caveats: Most observed TCR sequences were rare, whereas some public TCRs were detected in many donors. It was reported that the classifier diagnosed cytomegalovirus status with high specificity and sensitivity in both the original and validation cohorts.

This CDR3 is built from 17 residues. Deletions cut 11 bases from V and 3 bases from J, with 26 bases between. The germline V gene has CDR1 SNHLY and CDR2 FYNNEI. Some clones are missing from TCRdb's copy, which holds only in-frame ones; the method was immunoSEQ multiplex PCR. This table has 200,000 to 250,000 clones, less than 85% appearing once. These donors were members of the 120-subject validation cohort, a group separate from the approximately 670-subject first cohort. On this clone itself: The target antigen is unknown.

This receptor was obtained from a woman under 30 in good health and CMV-seronegative. The chain links TRBV2 to TRBJ1-5, with TRBD1 as a possible D gene (5 bases). Sequencing was carried out using PBMCs. CDR3 DNA: TGTGCCTCTCACTCTGAGCATGGGGCGCGACTCAATCAGCCCCAGCATTTT. As protein: CASHSEHGARLNQPQHF.